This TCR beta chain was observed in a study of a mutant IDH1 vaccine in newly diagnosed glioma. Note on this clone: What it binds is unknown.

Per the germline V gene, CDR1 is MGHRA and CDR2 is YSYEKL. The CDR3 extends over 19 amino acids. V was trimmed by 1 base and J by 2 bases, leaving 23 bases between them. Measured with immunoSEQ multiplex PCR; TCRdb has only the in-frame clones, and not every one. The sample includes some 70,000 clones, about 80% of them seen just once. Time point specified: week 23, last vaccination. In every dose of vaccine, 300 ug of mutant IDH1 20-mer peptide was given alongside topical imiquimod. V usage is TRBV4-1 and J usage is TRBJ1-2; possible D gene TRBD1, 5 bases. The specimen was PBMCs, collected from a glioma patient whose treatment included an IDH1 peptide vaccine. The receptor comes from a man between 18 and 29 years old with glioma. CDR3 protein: CASSQVGFGGNYGNYGYTF. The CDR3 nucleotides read TGCGCCAGCAGCCAAGTAGGATTCGGGGGGAACTACGGAAACTATGGCTACACCTTC.